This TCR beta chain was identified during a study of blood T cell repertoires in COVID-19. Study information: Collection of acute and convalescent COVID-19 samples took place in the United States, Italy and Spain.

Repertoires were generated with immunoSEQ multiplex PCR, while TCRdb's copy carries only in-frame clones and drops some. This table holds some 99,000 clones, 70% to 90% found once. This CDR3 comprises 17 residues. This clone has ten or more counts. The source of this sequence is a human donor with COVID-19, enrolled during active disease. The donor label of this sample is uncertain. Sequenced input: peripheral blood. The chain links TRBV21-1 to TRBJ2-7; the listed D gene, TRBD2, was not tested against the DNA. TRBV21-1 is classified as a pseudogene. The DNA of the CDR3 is TGTGCCAGCAGCAAAGATGGTAGCGGGAGTAACCCCTACGAGCAGTACTTC. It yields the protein CASSKDGSGSNPYEQYF.